The 8 T cell receptor beta chains below come from one sample, sequenced in a study of T cell responses to AZD1222 COVID-19 vaccine. Sequencing was performed with immunoSEQ multiplex PCR; in TCRdb, only in-frame clones are kept and a portion is missing. The table includes 100,000 to 130,000 clones, roughly 86% detected once. This sample comprised peripheral blood, obtained on day 0 of AZD1222 vaccination. The receptor source for this set is an adult in good health.

This clone has more than one count but fewer than ten. The chain couples TRBV6-5 to TRBJ2-7, with D perhaps matching TRBD1 (8 bases). V dropped 7 bases and J dropped 3 bases, with 19 bases sitting between them. The CDR3 is 15 residues long. The germline CDR1 and CDR2 sequences are MNHEY and SVGAGI. Written as DNA, the CDR3 is TGTGCCAGCATTAGGGGGGGACAGGTGGTCTACGAGCAGTACTTC. Its protein is CASIRGGQVVYEQYF.

The V gene is TRBV6-5, the J gene TRBJ2-7, with TRBD1 identical over 8 bases. CDR1 is MNHEY, CDR2 SVGAGI, per germline. There are 15 residues in the CDR3. V lost 2 bases to trimming and J lost 4 bases; unmatched junction nucleotides: 7. Here the CDR3 reads CASSYRDRMLYEQYF. The CDR3 region has the DNA TGTGCCAGCAGTTACCGGGACAGGATGCTTTACGAGCAGTACTTC.

This clone was seen only once. The rearrangement links TRBV6-4 to TRBJ2-2, with 7 bases that match TRBD2. The CDR3 length is 14 residues. V shed 6 bases, J shed 5 bases, and the junction held 6 bases outside the gene matches. CDR1 and CDR2 (germline): MRHNA, SNTAGT. The CDR3 spells CASSHGEGTGELFF. As DNA, the CDR3 is TGTGCCAGCAGCCACGGGGAGGGGACCGGGGAGCTGTTTTTT.

The chain has TRBV5-1 and TRBJ2-5; possible D gene TRBD2, 6 bases. V dropped 4 bases and J dropped 5 bases, with 15 bases sitting between them. Germline CDR1 reads SGHRS; CDR2 reads YFSETQ. This CDR3 spans 14 amino acids. For the CDR3, the DNA is TGCGCCAGCAGCCTGGGGAGGACTGACGAGACCCAGTACTTC. Its protein is CASSLGRTDETQYF.

This clone occurred once. This chain joins TRBV19 and TRBJ1-2; D is uncertain. Trimming took 3 bases from V and 1 from J, leaving 12 bases between them. Germline assignment: CDR1 LNHDA and CDR2 SQIVND (reference sequence). This CDR3 contains 15 residues. This CDR3 reads CASSIGGLGNYGYTF. CDR3 bases: TGTGCCAGTAGTATCGGAGGGCTGGGTAACTATGGCTACACCTTC. Filled out from reference TRBV19 and TRBJ1-2, the complete variable domain reads DGGITQSPKYLFRKEGQNVTLSCEQNLNHDAMYWYRQDPGQGLRLIYYSQIVNDFQKGDIAEGYSVSREKKESFPLTVTSAQKNPTAFYLCASSIGGLGNYGYTFGSGTRLTVV.

J is TRBJ1-1 and V is TRBV3-1 (or the pseudogene TRBV3-2); 12 bases fit TRBD1. The germline gives CDR1 LGHDT, CDR2 YNNKEL (reference sequence). V gave up 3 bases and J gave up 4 bases; unmatched junction bases: 0. The CDR3 spans 14 residues. CDR3 loop: CASSQGQGATEAFF. The CDR3 nucleotides read TGTGCCAGCAGCCAGGGACAGGGGGCCACTGAAGCTTTCTTT.

The chain joins TRBV7-8 to TRBJ1-1; the D is unclear. From germline, CDR1 is SGHVS and CDR2 FQNEAQ. This CDR3 region has 13 residues. Trimming pared 5 bases from V and 1 base from J, leaving 8 bases between. The CDR3 region is CASSPKGNTEAFF. In nucleotides, the CDR3 is TGTGCCAGCAGCCCTAAAGGGAACACTGAAGCTTTCTTT.

The chain carries TRBV5-1 and TRBJ2-2; perhaps TRBD1 as D (5 bases). The CDR3 is made up of 16 amino acids. In germline, CDR1 is SGHRS, CDR2 YFSETQ. The V end lost 4 bases, the J end lost 5 bases, and 18 bases lay between the germline ends. The CDR3 DNA is TGCGCCAGCAGCACAGAACTACAGGTGGAAACCGGGGAGCTGTTTTTT. It translates to CASSTELQVETGELFF. The complete variable domain, with remaining parts taken from reference TRBV5-1 and TRBJ2-2, reads KAGVTQTPRYLIKTRGQQVTLSCSPISGHRSVSWYQQTPGQGLQFLFEYFSETQRNKGNFPGRFSGRQFSNSRSEMNVSTLELGDSALYLCASSTELQVETGELFFGEGSRLTVL.